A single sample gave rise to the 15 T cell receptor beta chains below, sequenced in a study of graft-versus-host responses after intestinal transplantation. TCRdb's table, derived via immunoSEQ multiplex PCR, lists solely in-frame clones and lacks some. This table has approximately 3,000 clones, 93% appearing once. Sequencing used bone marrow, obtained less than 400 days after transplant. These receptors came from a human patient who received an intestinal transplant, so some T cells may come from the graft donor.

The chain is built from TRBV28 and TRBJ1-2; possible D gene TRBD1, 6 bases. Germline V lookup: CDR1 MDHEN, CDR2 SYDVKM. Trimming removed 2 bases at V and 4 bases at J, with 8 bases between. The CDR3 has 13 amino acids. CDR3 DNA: TGTGCCAGCAGTTTAGCCAGGGGCTATGGCTACACCTTC. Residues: CASSLARGYGYTF.

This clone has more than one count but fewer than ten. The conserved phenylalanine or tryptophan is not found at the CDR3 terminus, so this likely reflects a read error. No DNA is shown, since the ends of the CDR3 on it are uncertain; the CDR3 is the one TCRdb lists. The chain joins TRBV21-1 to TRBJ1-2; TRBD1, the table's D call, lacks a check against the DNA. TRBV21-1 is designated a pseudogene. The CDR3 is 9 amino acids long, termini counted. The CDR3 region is CASSTATGT.

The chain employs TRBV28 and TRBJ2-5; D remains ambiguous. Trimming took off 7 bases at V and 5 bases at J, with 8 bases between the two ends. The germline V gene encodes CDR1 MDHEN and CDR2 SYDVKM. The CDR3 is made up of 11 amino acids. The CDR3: CASTGVETQYF. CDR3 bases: TGTGCCAGCACTGGCGTCGAGACCCAGTACTTC.

The CDR3 spells CASSLLAGDSYEQYF. In nucleotides, the CDR3 is TGCGCCAGCAGCTTGTTAGCGGGAGACTCCTACGAGCAGTACTTC. This sequence joins TRBV5-1 and TRBJ2-7; 9 positions agree with TRBD2. This CDR3 has 15 residues. J was trimmed by 0 bases and V by 1 base; bases with no gene match: 2. The V gene's germline CDR1 is SGHRS and CDR2 YFSETQ. The full variable domain, with the rest looked up from reference TRBV5-1 and TRBJ2-7, is KAGVTQTPRYLIKTRGQQVTLSCSPISGHRSVSWYQQTPGQGLQFLFEYFSETQRNKGNFPGRFSGRQFSNSRSEMNVSTLELGDSALYLCASSLLAGDSYEQYFGPGTRLTVT.

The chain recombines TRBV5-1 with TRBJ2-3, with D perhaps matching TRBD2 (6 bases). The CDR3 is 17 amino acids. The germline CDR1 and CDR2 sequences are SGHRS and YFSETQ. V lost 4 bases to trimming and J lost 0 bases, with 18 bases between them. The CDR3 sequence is CASSMGLSAASTDTQYF. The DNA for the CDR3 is TGCGCCAGCAGCATGGGACTCTCGGCTGCTAGCACAGATACGCAGTATTTT.

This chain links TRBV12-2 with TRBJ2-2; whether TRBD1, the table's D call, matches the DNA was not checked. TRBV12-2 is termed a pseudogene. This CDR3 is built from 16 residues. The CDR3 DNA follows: TGTGCAAGTCGCGCACCGGGACAGGGGAACACCGGGGAGCTGTTTTTT. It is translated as CASRAPGQGNTGELFF.

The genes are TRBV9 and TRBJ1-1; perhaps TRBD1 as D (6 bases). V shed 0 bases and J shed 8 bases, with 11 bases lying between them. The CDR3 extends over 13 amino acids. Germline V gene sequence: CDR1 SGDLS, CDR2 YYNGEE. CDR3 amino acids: CASSVAPQGEAFF. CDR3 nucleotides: TGTGCCAGCAGCGTAGCCCCACAGGGAGAAGCTTTCTTT.

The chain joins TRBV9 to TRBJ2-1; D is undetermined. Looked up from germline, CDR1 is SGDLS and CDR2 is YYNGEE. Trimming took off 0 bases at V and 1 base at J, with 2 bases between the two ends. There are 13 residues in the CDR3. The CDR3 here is CASSVGSYNEQFF. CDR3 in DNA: TGTGCCAGCAGCGTAGGGTCCTACAATGAGCAGTTCTTC. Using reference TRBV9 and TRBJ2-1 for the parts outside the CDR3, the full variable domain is DSGVTQTPKHLITATGQRVTLRCSPRSGDLSVYWYQQSLDQGLQFLIQYYNGEERAKGNILERFSAQQFPDLHSELNLSSLELGDSALYFCASSVGSYNEQFFGPGTRLTVL.

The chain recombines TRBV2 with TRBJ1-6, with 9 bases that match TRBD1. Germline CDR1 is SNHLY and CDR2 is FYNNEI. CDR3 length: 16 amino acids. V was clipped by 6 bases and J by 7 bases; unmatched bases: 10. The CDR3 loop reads CASRLDRGRPNSPLHF. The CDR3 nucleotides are TGTGCCAGCAGATTGGACAGGGGACGACCGAATTCACCCCTCCACTTT.

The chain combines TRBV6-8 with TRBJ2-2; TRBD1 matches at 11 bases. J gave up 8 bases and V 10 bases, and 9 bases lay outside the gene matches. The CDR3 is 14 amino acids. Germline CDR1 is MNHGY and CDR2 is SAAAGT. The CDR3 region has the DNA TGTGCCACACGGGACAGGGGGTATGCGGGGGAGCTGTTTTTT. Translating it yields CATRDRGYAGELFF.

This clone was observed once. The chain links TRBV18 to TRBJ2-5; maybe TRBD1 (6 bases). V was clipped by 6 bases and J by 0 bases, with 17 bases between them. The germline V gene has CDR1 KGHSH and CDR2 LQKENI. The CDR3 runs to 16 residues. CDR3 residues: CASSHGDTSYQETQYF. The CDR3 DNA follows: TGTGCCAGCTCCCACGGGGACACCTCGTACCAAGAGACCCAGTACTTC.

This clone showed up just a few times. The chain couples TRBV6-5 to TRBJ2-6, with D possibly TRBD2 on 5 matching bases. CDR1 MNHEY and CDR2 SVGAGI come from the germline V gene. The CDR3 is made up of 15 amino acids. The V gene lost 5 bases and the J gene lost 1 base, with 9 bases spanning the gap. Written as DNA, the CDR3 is TGTGCCAGCAGTGCGGAGGTTTCTGGGGCCAACGTCCTGACTTTC. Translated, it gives CASSAEVSGANVLTF.

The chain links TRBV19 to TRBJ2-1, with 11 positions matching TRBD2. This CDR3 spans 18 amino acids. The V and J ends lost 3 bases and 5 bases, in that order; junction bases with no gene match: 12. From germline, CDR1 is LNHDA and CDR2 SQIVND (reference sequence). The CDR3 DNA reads TGTGCCAGTAGTATGAGAACTAGCGGGAGTTGGCCCAACAATGAGCAGTTCTTC. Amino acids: CASSMRTSGSWPNNEQFF.

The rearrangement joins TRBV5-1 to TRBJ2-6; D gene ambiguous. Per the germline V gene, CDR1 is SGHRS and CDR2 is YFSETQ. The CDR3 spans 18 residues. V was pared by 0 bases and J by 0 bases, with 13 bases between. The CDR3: CASSLASGPLSGANVLTF. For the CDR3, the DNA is TGCGCCAGCAGCTTGGCGTCCGGCCCCCTCTCTGGGGCCAACGTCCTGACTTTC.

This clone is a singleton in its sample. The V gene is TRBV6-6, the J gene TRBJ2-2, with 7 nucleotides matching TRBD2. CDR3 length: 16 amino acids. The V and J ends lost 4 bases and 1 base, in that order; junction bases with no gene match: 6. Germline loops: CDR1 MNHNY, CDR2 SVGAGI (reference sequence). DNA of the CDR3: TGTGCCAGCAGTTTGGCACTAGCGAGGAACACCGGGGAGCTGTTTTTT. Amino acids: CASSLALARNTGELFF.